Below, 10 T cell receptor beta chains from the same sample are listed, as sequenced in a study of T-cell memory formation after mild COVID-19. Each CDR3 protein gets one entry after TCRdb re-called the 5' RACE reads with MiXCR. The sample records some 150,000 distinct CDR3 sequences, 11% to 15% being singletons. The specimen was PBMCs or a T cell subset sorted from them (not recorded which). The source of these receptors is an adult woman who had mild COVID-19 (a few samples of this study predate the infection). Cell type and time point are not known.

The chain links TRBV27 to TRBJ2-1; TRBD1 matches 9 bases. The CDR3 runs 16 residues. The germline V gene encodes CDR1 MNHEY and CDR2 SMNVEV (reference sequence). The V and J ends lost 7 bases and 0 bases, in that order; junction bases with no gene match: 7. The CDR3 protein is CASIPTGGSSYNEQFF. The CDR3 nucleotides are TGTGCCAGCATTCCGACAGGGGGGAGCTCCTACAATGAGCAGTTCTTC.

V usage is TRBV7-9 and J usage is TRBJ2-6; TRBD2 agrees at 14 bases. With 6 bases clipped from V and 5 bases from J, the junction kept 9 bases outside the gene matches. The CDR3 runs to 18 residues. Per germline, CDR1 SEHNR and CDR2 FQNEAQ (reference sequence). CDR3 region: CASSGTSGSPRRANVLTF. As DNA, the CDR3 is TGTGCCAGCAGTGGGACTAGCGGGAGTCCTCGCAGGGCCAACGTCCTGACTTTC.

The chain has TRBV19 and TRBJ2-3, with D unclear. This CDR3 is 14 amino acids long. Germline V gene lookup returns CDR1 LNHDA and CDR2 SQIVND (reference sequence). V was clipped by 1 base and J by 8 bases, with 13 bases between them. The CDR3 coding sequence is TGTGCCAGTAGTATAGTGATCGACACGGGTACGCAGTATTTT. Translating it yields CASSIVIDTGTQYF. The variable domain in full, completed from reference TRBV19 and TRBJ2-3, reads DGGITQSPKYLFRKEGQNVTLSCEQNLNHDAMYWYRQDPGQGLRLIYYSQIVNDFQKGDIAEGYSVSREKKESFPLTVTSAQKNPTAFYLCASSIVIDTGTQYFGPGTRLTVL.

The V gene is TRBV6-5, the J gene TRBJ2-1; TRBD2 aligns across 11 bases. Germline loops: CDR1 MNHEY, CDR2 SVGAGI. Trimming removed 6 bases from V and 5 bases from J; junction bases left unmatched: 3. This CDR3 has 14 amino acids. The CDR3 DNA follows: TGTGCCAGCAGAGGGACTAGCGGTCACAATGAGCAGTTCTTC. It specifies CASRGTSGHNEQFF.

V and J are TRBV4-2 and TRBJ2-2; D uncertain. Deletions cut 0 bases from V and 6 bases from J, with 17 bases between. The germline CDR1 and CDR2 sequences are LGHNA and YNFKEQ. This CDR3 is built from 17 residues. The CDR3 DNA follows: TGTGCCAGCAGCCAAGAGCCTGGGCAAGGGATCGCCGGGGAGCTGTTTTTT. Its translation is CASSQEPGQGIAGELFF.

V gene TRBV19 combines with J gene TRBJ2-7; TRBD2 aligns across 12 bases. V was pared by 5 bases and J by 3 bases, with 5 bases of the junction left unmatched. CDR3 length: 15 residues. Germline loops: CDR1 LNHDA, CDR2 SQIVND (reference sequence). CDR3 sequence: CASSWTSGTNYEQYF. The CDR3 DNA reads as TGTGCCAGTAGTTGGACTAGCGGGACCAACTACGAGCAGTACTTC.

The V and J genes are TRBV29-1 and TRBJ2-2, with TRBD2 matching 10 bases. J gave up 2 bases and V 4 bases, and 4 bases lay outside the gene matches. The germline gives CDR1 SQVTM, CDR2 ANQGSEA. This CDR3 spans 15 amino acids. The DNA of the CDR3 is TGCAGCGTTGCAGGGACTAGCGACAACACCGGGGAGCTGTTTTTT. It codes for CSVAGTSDNTGELFF.

This sequence joins TRBV9 and TRBJ1-2; maybe TRBD1 (6 bases). CDR1 is SGDLS, CDR2 YYNGEE, per germline. V lost 0 bases and J 6 bases, leaving 9 bases between the germline ends. This CDR3 is built from 13 residues. The CDR3 DNA sequence: TGTGCCAGCAGCGTAGGGGGGGCCGATGGCTACACCTTC. The encoded protein is CASSVGGADGYTF.

The rearrangement uses TRBV7-2 and TRBJ2-1, with 7 bases fitting TRBD2. Germline V gene data show CDR1 as SGHTA and CDR2 as FQGNSA. This CDR3 has 14 residues. V shed 3 bases and J 8 bases; nucleotides not matched to a gene: 7. The CDR3, as DNA: TGTGCCAGCAGCTTGGAGAGCGGGGTCGATGAGCAGTTCTTC. It is translated as CASSLESGVDEQFF.

The rearrangement uses TRBV29-1 and TRBJ1-5; TRBD1 matches 9 bases. The CDR3 has 13 residues. Germline-derived CDR1 and CDR2 are SQVTM and ANQGSEA. V trimming: 6 bases; J trimming: 6 bases; junction bases outside the gene matches: 6. The CDR3 sequence: CSVTTGGGQPQHF. CDR3 sequence (DNA): TGCAGCGTGACTACAGGGGGCGGTCAGCCCCAGCATTTT. The entire variable domain, with the rest obtained from reference TRBV29-1 and TRBJ1-5, is as follows: SAVISQKPSRDICQRGTSLTIQCQVDSQVTMMFWYRQQPGQSLTLIATANQGSEATYESGFVIDKFPISRPNLTFSTLTVSNMSPEDSSIYLCSVTTGGGQPQHFGDGTRLSIL.